This record covers a single TCR beta chain. This sample was taken from a study of blood T cell repertoires in COVID-19. Across the study: T cells, B-cell-depleted T cells, or PBMCs provided the cDNA or gDNA that served as material.

Original handling: Amplification with reference gene primers provided the estimates of nucleated cell counts. Clones were sequenced by immunoSEQ multiplex PCR, and TCRdb holds only the in-frame ones, with some missing. The D gene and trimming were derived from the DNA, and the V and J assignments and clone size from that table. This table holds around 200,000 clones, 65% to 85% found once. This CDR3 comprises 14 residues. The V end lost 5 bases, the J end lost 4 bases, and 11 bases lay between the germline ends. The V gene's germline CDR1 is MNHEY and CDR2 SVGAGI. This sequence joins TRBV6-5 and TRBJ1-4; D gene uncertain. The sample comprised PBMCs or T cells enriched from blood (not recorded which). This TCR derives from a woman in her forties with acute COVID-19. CDR3 residues: CASSRTANNEKLFF. The CDR3, as DNA: TGTGCCAGCAGTCGGACTGCGAATAATGAAAAACTGTTTTTT.